Following are 11 T cell receptor beta chains from one sample sequenced in a study of tumor-infiltrating lymphocytes in primary liver carcinoma. From roughly 18-30 mg of unsorted bulk tissue, DNA and RNA were co-extracted together. A primer matching the constant region was used to make TCR beta cDNA from approximately 500 ng of total RNA. Three nested multiplex PCR rounds of slightly modified ARM-PCR generated TCR beta libraries. Both of the initial two PCR rounds ran for around 9 cycles and employed TRBV1-TRBV30 forward primers alongside a C-beta reverse primer. A single record per CDR3 protein comes from TCRdb applying MiXCR to the multiplex PCR reads. The data hold some 180,000 distinct CDR3 sequences, with around four fifths observed a single time. Sequences were obtained from tumor tissue from primary liver carcinoma. Every receptor here comes from a man aged 40-50 years with primary liver carcinoma and hepatitis B virus infection.

The J gene is TRBJ2-3, the V gene TRBV7-8; possibly TRBD2 for D (5 bases). Per the germline V gene, CDR1 is SGHVS and CDR2 is FQNEAQ. This CDR3 contains 15 residues. V shed 5 bases and J shed 6 bases, with 18 bases lying between them. CDR3 region: CASSLWAGGPDTQYF. The CDR3 DNA follows: TGTGCCAGCAGCCTATGGGCGGGCGGACCCGATACGCAGTATTTT.

Turning to this clonotype: At one boundary the junction diverges from the germline segment, which might be a read error. V gene TRBV11-2 combines with J gene TRBJ2-1; D unresolved. The CDR3 length is 17 residues. Germline loops: CDR1 SGHAT, CDR2 FQNNGV. Here the CDR3 DNA reads TGTGCCAGCAGCTTAGTCGGTATCTCGAGTTCCTACAATAAGCAGTTCTTC. Encoded protein: CASSLVGISSSYNKQFF.

This clonotype was observed many times. This chain connects TRBV5-5 to TRBJ2-3; D is possibly TRBD2 (5 bases). Germline assignment: CDR1 SGHKS and CDR2 YYEKEE (reference sequence). CDR3 length: 14 residues. The germline V and J ends were trimmed by 0 bases and 3 bases, with 8 bases remaining between them. The CDR3 loop is CASSLETGTDTQYF. As DNA, the CDR3 is TGTGCCAGCAGCTTGGAGACGGGAACAGATACGCAGTATTTT.

As regards this clonotype: One end of the junction fails to match germline, which may point to a read error. V and J are TRBV5-6 and TRBJ2-5, with 12 nucleotides matching TRBD2. Germline CDR1 SGHDT, CDR2 YYEEEE. The CDR3 is made up of 15 amino acids. The CDR3 DNA reads as TGTACCAGCAGCTTGGTTGCTAGCGGGAGGGAGATCCAGTACTTC. Its protein product is CTSSLVASGREIQYF.

This clonotype was detected only once. The gene calls are TRBV29-1 and TRBJ1-1, with no clear D. Germline values: CDR1 SQVTM, CDR2 ANQGSEA. The CDR3 extends over 15 amino acids. The V end lost 4 bases, the J end lost 0 bases, and 15 bases lay between the germline ends. CDR3 DNA: TGCAGCGTTGCCCCTGGGTTGGGGTTGAACACTGAAGCTTTCTTT. Protein product: CSVAPGLGLNTEAFF.

The J gene is TRBJ1-4, the V gene TRBV6-1, with D hard to call. From germline, CDR1 is MNHNS and CDR2 SASEGT. The CDR3 loop spans 14 amino acids. V was shortened by 5 bases and J by 7 bases, with 14 bases between the two germline ends. The DNA of the CDR3 is TGTGCCAGCAGTAAGGAGAGGAAGAGTGAAAAACTGTTTTTT. Its protein product is CASSKERKSEKLFF.

Remarks on this clonotype: One base away lies a much larger clone, so this may be a sequencing read error. This chain joins TRBV5-1 and TRBJ1-6, with a weak D call TRBD1 (5 bases). Trimming shortened V by 3 bases and J by 9 bases, and 13 bases separated the two germline ends. The CDR3 runs to 14 residues. CDR1 is SGHRS, CDR2 YFSETQ, per germline. DNA of the CDR3: TGCGCCAGCAGCTCTACAGGTGGGGGTTCACCCCTCCACTTT. It codes for CASSSTGGGSPLHF.

Points on this clonotype: An end of the junction differs from the germline gene, which may be a read error. The rearrangement links TRBV29-1 to TRBJ2-7, with D perhaps matching TRBD2 (5 bases). This CDR3 has 16 amino acids. Germline assignment: CDR1 SQVTM and CDR2 ANQGSEA. This CDR3 is CGAMTSGIGTPYKQYF. The DNA for the CDR3 is TGCGGCGCCATGACATCCGGGATCGGCACTCCCTACAAGCAGTACTTC.

In this sample, this clonotype turned up many times. This chain links TRBV12-3 or TRBV12-4 with TRBJ2-2, with 10 bases fitting TRBD1. CDR3 length: 15 amino acids. The V segment lost 6 bases and the J segment 4 bases; nucleotides outside the gene matches: 5. CDR3 sequence reads: CASRDRQGATGELFF. The CDR3 nucleotides read TGTGCCAGCAGGGATCGACAGGGGGCCACCGGGGAGCTGTTTTTT.

There are many counts of this clonotype. The chain is built from TRBV28 and TRBJ1-1, with 8 bases identical to TRBD1. The V gene end was trimmed by 5 bases and the J gene end by 7 bases; junction bases not matched to a gene: 12. This CDR3 has 15 amino acids. Germline V gene lookup returns CDR1 MDHEN and CDR2 SYDVKM. The CDR3 region has the DNA TGTGCCAGCAGTACAGAGACAGGGGTGAGGGTTGAAGCTTTCTTT. Residues: CASSTETGVRVEAFF. The full variable domain, completed using reference TRBV28 and TRBJ1-1, is DVKVTQSSRYLVKRTGEKVFLECVQDMDHENMFWYRQDPGLGLRLIYFSYDVKMKEKGDIPEGYSVSREKKERFSLILESASTNQTSMYLCASSTETGVRVEAFFGQGTRLTVV.

This chain connects TRBV6-1 to TRBJ1-1; D gene ambiguous. Trimming cost V 9 bases and J 2 bases, with 16 bases left between them. The CDR3 is 14 amino acids. CDR1 is MNHNS and CDR2 is SASEGT in the germline V gene. The CDR3 nucleotides are TGTGCCAGGACCAAAAAGGTTTCAAACACTGAAGCTTTCTTT. It is translated as CARTKKVSNTEAFF.